The rows below give T cell receptor beta chains drawn from one sample of a study of cytomegalovirus exposure and HLA in healthy donors. Produced via immunoSEQ multiplex PCR; TCRdb's table is partial and in-frame only. The table has about 120,000 clones, around 10% seen once. Material for sequencing was PBMCs. These receptors were collected from a young man in good health and CMV-seronegative. Each CDR3 is given with its conserved first and last residue. A D gene is named only where the DNA matches it firmly. For some rows the clone size is stated as once, few or many, or as a class when expanded; others skip it.

abundance	d_gene	v_gene	j_gene	CDR3aa	CDR3nt
-	-	TRBV30	TRBJ1-3	CAWRGVQGNTIYF	TGTGCCTGGAGAGGGGTTCAGGGAAACACCATATATTTT
-	-	TRBV27	TRBJ2-7	CASRRETYEQYF	TGTGCCAGCAGACGGGAGACCTACGAGCAGTACTTC
-	-	TRBV29-1	TRBJ2-7	CSVEERRGGARYEQYF	TGCAGCGTTGAAGAAAGAAGAGGAGGAGCGCGCTACGAGCAGTACTTC
few	TRBD1	TRBV7-2	TRBJ2-7	CASSQNRGQSYEQYF	TGTGCCAGCAGCCAAAACAGGGGACAGAGCTACGAGCAGTACTTC
few	-	TRBV5-4	TRBJ2-2	CASYRGGQGPGELFF	TGTGCCAGCTACCGGGGGGGACAGGGACCCGGGGAGCTGTTTTTT
few	-	TRBV5-4	TRBJ1-4	CASSQQGGLVEKLFF	TGTGCCAGCAGCCAACAGGGAGGGCTGGTTGAAAAACTGTTTTTT
few	TRBD1	TRBV19	TRBJ2-1	CASRGQGSSYNEQFF	TGTGCCAGTAGGGGACAGGGAAGCTCCTACAATGAGCAGTTCTTC
-	TRBD1	TRBV19	TRBJ2-7	CATRSRGQLYEQYF	TGTGCCACACGATCCCGGGGACAGTTATACGAGCAGTACTTC
few	-	TRBV18	TRBJ1-1	CASSPGQGRRTEAFF	TGTGCCAGCTCACCAGGGCAGGGAAGGCGGACTGAAGCTTTCTTT
-	-	TRBV18	TRBJ1-5	CASSPPAVDQPQHF	TGTGCCAGCTCACCACCGGCGGTGGATCAGCCCCAGCATTTT
-	TRBD2	TRBV7-9	TRBJ2-1	CASSLPWGGSNEQFF	TGTGCCAGCAGCTTACCCTGGGGGGGTTCCAATGAGCAGTTCTTC
-	-	TRBV15	TRBJ1-5	CATSRVGQRHQPQHF	TGTGCCACCAGCAGAGTTGGACAGAGGCATCAGCCCCAGCATTTT
few	TRBD1	TRBV7-9	TRBJ2-3	CASSRTGETPDTQYF	TGTGCCAGCAGCCGGACAGGGGAGACCCCAGATACGCAGTATTTT
few	-	TRBV6-4	TRBJ1-1	CASSVGGMNTEAFF	TGTGCCAGCAGTGTCGGAGGGATGAACACTGAAGCTTTCTTT
few	TRBD1	TRBV30	TRBJ2-5	CAWSLSWDRIQETQYF	TGTGCCTGGAGCCTAAGCTGGGACAGAATTCAAGAGACCCAGTACTTC
-	TRBD1	TRBV30	TRBJ1-2	CAWSATGQATGYTF	TGTGCCTGGAGTGCTACAGGACAGGCCACTGGCTACACCTTC
few	-	TRBV19	TRBJ1-6	CASSIPGVGVYNSPLHF	TGTGCCAGTAGTATACCAGGGGTTGGCGTCTATAATTCACCCCTCCACTTT
few	TRBD1	TRBV2	TRBJ1-2	CASSQGQGYGYTF	TGTGCCAGCAGTCAGGGACAGGGTTATGGCTACACCTTC
-	TRBD1	TRBV28	TRBJ1-1	CASSSGQLNTEAFF	TGTGCCAGCAGTTCGGGACAGTTGAACACTGAAGCTTTCTTT
-	TRBD1	TRBV7-9	TRBJ1-2	CASRKSGGGGNYGYTF	TGTGCCAGCCGTAAATCAGGGGGCGGTGGTAACTATGGCTACACCTTC